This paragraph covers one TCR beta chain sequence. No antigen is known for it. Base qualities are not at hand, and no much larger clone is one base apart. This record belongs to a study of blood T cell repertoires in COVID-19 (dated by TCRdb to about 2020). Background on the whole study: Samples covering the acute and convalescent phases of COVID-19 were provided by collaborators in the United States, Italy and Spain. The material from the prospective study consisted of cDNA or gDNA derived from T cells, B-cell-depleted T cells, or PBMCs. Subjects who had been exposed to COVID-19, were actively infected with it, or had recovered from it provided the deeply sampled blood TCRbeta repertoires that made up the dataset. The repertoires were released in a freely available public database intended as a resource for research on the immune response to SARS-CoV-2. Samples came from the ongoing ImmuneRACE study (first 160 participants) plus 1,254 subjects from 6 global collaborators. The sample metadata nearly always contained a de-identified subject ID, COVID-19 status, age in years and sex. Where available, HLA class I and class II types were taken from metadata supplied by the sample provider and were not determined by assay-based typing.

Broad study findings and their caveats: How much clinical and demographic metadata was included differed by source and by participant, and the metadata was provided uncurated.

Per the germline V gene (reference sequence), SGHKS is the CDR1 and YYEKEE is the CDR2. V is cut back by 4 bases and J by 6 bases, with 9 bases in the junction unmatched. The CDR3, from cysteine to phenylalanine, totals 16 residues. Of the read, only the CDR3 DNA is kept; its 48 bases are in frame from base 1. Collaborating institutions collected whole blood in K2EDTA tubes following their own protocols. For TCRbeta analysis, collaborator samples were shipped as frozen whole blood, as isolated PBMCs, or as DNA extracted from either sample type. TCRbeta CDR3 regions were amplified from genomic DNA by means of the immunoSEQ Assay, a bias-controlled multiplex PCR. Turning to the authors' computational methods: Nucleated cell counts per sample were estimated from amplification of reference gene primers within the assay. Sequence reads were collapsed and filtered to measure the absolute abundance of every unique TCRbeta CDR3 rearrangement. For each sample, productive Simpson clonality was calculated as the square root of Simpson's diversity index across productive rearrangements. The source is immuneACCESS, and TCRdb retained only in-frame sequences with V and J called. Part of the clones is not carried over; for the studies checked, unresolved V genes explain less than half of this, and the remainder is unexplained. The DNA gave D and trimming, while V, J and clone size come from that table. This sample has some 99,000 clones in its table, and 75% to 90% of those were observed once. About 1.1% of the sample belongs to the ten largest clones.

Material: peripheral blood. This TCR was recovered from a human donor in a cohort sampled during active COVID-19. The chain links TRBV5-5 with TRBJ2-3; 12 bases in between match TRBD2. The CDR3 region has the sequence CASSSASGGAVDTQYF. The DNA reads TGTGCCAGCAGCAGTGCTAGCGGGGGGGCTGTGGATACGCAGTATTTT.